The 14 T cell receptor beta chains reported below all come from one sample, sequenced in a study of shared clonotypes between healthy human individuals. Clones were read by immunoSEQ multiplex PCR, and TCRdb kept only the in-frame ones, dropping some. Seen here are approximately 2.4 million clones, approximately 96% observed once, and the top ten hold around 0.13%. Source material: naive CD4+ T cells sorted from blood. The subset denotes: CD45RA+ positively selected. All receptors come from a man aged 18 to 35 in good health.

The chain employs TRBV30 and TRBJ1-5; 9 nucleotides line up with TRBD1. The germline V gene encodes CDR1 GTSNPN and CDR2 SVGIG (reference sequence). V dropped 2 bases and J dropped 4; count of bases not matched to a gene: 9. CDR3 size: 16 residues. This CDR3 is CAWSHPRQGGNQPQHF. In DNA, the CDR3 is TGTGCCTGGAGTCATCCGAGACAGGGGGGGAATCAGCCCCAGCATTTT.

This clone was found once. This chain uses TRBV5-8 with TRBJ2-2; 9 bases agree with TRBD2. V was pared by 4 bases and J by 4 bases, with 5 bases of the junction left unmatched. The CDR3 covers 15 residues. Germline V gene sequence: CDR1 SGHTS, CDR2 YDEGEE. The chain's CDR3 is CASSLSGGFTGELFF. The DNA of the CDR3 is TGTGCCAGCAGCCTTAGCGGGGGATTCACCGGGGAGCTGTTTTTT.

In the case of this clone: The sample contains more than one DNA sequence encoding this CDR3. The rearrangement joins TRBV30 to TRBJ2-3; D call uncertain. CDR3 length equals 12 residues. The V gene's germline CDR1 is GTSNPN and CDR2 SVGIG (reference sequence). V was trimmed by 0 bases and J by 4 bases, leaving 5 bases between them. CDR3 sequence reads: CAWSVRSDTQYF. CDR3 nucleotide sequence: TGTGCCTGGAGTGTTAGGTCAGATACGCAGTATTTT.

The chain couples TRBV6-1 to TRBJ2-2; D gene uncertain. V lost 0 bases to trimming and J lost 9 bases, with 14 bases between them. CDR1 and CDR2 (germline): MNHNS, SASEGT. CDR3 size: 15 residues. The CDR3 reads CASSEAFEFSRELFF. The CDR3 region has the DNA TGTGCCAGCAGTGAAGCGTTCGAGTTCAGCCGGGAGCTGTTTTTT.

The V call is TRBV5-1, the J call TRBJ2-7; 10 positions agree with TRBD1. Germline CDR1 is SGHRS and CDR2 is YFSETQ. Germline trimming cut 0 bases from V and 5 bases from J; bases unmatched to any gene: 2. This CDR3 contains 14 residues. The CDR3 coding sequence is TGCGCCAGCAGCTTGGCGGGACAGGGGCACGAGCAGTACTTC. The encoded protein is CASSLAGQGHEQYF.

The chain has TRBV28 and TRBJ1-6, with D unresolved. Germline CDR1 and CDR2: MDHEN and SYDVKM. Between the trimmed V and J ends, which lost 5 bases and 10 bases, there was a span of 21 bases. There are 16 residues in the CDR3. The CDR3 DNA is TGTGCCAGCAGTCCCGCATGGCCGCTTATGAACTCACCCCTCCACTTT. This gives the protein CASSPAWPLMNSPLHF. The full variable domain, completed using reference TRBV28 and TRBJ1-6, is DVKVTQSSRYLVKRTGEKVFLECVQDMDHENMFWYRQDPGLGLRLIYFSYDVKMKEKGDIPEGYSVSREKKERFSLILESASTNQTSMYLCASSPAWPLMNSPLHFGNGTRLTVT.

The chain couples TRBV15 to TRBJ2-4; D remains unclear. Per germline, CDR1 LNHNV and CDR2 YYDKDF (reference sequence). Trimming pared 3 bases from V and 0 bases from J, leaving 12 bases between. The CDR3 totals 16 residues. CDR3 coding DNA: TGTGCCACCAGCAGCCCCGCTGGGCTAGCCAAAAACATTCAGTACTTC. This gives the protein CATSSPAGLAKNIQYF. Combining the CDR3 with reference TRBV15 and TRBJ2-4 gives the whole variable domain DAMVIQNPRYQVTQFGKPVTLSCSQTLNHNVMYWYQQKSSQAPKLLFHYYDKDFNNEADTPDNFQSRRPNTSFCFLDIRSPGLGDTAMYLCATSSPAGLAKNIQYFGAGTRLSVL.

The CDR3 loop is CASSSPGLAGFYEQYF. CDR3 bases: TGTGCCAGCAGTTCCCCCGGACTAGCGGGGTTCTACGAGCAGTACTTC. The J gene is TRBJ2-7, the V gene TRBV28, with TRBD2 identical over 12 bases. Germline CDR1 is MDHEN and CDR2 is SYDVKM. V dropped 4 bases and J dropped 3; count of bases not matched to a gene: 7. The CDR3 totals 16 residues.

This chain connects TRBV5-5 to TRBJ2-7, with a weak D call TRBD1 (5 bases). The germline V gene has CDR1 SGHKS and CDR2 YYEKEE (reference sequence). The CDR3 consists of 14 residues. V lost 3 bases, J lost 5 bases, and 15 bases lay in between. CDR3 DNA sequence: TGTGCCAGCAGCTCCCCTGGGGAAGGGGACGAGCAGTACTTC. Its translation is CASSSPGEGDEQYF.

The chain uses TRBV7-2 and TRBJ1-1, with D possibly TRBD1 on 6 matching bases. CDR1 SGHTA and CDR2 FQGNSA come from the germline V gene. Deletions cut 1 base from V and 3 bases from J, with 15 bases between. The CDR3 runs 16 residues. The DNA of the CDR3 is TGTGCCAGCAGCTTAGGAGGGGGGATCCTTTACACTGAAGCTTTCTTT. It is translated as CASSLGGGILYTEAFF.

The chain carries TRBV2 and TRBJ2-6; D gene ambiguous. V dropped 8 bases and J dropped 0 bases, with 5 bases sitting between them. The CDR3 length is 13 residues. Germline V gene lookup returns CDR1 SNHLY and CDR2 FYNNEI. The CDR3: CASRRSGANVLTF. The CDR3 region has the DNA TGTGCCAGCCGGCGCTCTGGGGCCAACGTCCTGACTTTC.

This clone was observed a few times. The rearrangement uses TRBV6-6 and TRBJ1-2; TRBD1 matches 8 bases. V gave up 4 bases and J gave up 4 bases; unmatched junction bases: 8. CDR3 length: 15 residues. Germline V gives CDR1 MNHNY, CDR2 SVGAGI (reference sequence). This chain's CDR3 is CASSSPGQDRYGYTF. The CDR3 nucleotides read TGTGCCAGCAGTTCCCCGGGACAGGACCGCTATGGCTACACCTTC.

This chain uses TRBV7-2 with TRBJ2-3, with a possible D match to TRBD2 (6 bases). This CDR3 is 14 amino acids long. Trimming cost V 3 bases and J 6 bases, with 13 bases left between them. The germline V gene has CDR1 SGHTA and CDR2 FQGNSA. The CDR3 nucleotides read TGTGCCAGCAGCTTCGCGGGATTTTGGGATACGCAGTATTTT. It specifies CASSFAGFWDTQYF.

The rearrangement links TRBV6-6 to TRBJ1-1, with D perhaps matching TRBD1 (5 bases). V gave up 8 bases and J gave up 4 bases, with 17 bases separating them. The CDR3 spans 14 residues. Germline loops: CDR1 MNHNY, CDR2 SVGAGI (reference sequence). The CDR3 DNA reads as TGTGCCAGCCATAACCCGGGGCAGGGCACTGAAGCTTTCTTT. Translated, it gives CASHNPGQGTEAFF.